Following are 5 T cell receptor beta chains from one sample sequenced in a study of blood T cell repertoires in COVID-19. The repertoire was sequenced with immunoSEQ multiplex PCR; TCRdb's copy has only in-frame clones and lacks some. The repertoire holds approximately 250,000 clones, with 80% to 90% as singletons. Specimen: PBMCs or T cells enriched from blood (not recorded which). The receptors were gathered from a woman between 40 and 50 years old who had been exposed to COVID-19.

In this sample, this clone turned up a few times. The CDR3 DNA follows: TGCGCCAGCAGAGACTTGCTGGGCTCCTACAATGAGCAGTTCTTC. Protein product: CASRDLLGSYNEQFF. V gene TRBV5-1 combines with J gene TRBJ2-1; D not certain. Germline V gives CDR1 SGHRS, CDR2 YFSETQ. This CDR3 is built from 15 residues. Trimming shortened V by 5 bases and J by 0 bases, and 12 bases separated the two germline ends.

In this sample, this clone turned up once. The chain links TRBV10-3 to TRBJ2-2; 11 positions match TRBD2. CDR3 length: 15 amino acids. Trimming cost V 3 bases and J 6 bases; bases outside gene matches: 3. Per the germline V gene, CDR1 is ENHRY and CDR2 is SYGVKD. The CDR3 region has the DNA TGTGCCATCAGTGAAAGGACTAGCGGGCCCGGGGAGCTGTTTTTT. Amino acids: CAISERTSGPGELFF.

The rearrangement joins TRBV5-1 to TRBJ1-6; D is possibly TRBD1 (6 bases). Trimming stripped 0 bases from V and 7 bases from J, with 11 bases between. Per the germline V gene, CDR1 is SGHRS and CDR2 is YFSETQ. The CDR3 is 15 amino acids. DNA for the CDR3: TGCGCCAGCAGCTTGGAGGGGGATCAGAATTCACCCCTCCACTTT. It codes for CASSLEGDQNSPLHF.

J is TRBJ2-5 and V is TRBV24-1; TRBD1 agrees at 10 bases. The V gene's germline CDR1 is KGHDR and CDR2 SFDVKD. The V segment lost 4 bases and the J segment 5 bases; nucleotides outside the gene matches: 6. The CDR3 totals 15 residues. This chain's CDR3 is CATSEPRQGAETQYF. The CDR3 coding sequence is TGTGCCACCAGTGAACCCCGACAGGGGGCGGAGACCCAGTACTTC.

The J gene is TRBJ1-1, the V gene TRBV7-8, with D unclear. This CDR3 has 14 amino acids. Germline CDR1 reads SGHVS; CDR2 reads FQNEAQ. V was cut by 3 bases and J by 1 base, with 9 bases left in between. CDR3 amino acids: CASSLQYTNTEAFF. The DNA of the CDR3 is TGTGCCAGCAGCTTGCAGTATACGAACACTGAAGCTTTCTTT.